The 26 T cell receptor beta chains presented below share a single source sample, sequenced in a study of T-cell memory formation after mild COVID-19. MiXCR was run by TCRdb on the 5' RACE reads, yielding one entry per CDR3 protein. The sample records fewer than 650,000 distinct CDR3 sequences, less than 25% being singletons. Sequencing used PBMCs or a T cell subset sorted from them (not recorded which). These receptors all come from an adult woman who had mild COVID-19 (a few samples of this study predate the infection). Cell type and time point are not known.

This clonotype was counted a few times. The chain uses TRBV5-1 and TRBJ1-4, with 8 nucleotides matching TRBD1. The ends lost 2 bases at V and 4 bases at J; junction bases unmatched: 4. Germline V gene data show CDR1 as SGHRS and CDR2 as YFSETQ. This CDR3 has 15 residues. This CDR3 reads CASSFGGQGNEKLFF. In nucleotides, the CDR3 is TGCGCCAGCAGCTTCGGCGGACAGGGTAATGAAAAACTGTTTTTT.

A few counts support this clonotype. V usage is TRBV5-6 and J usage is TRBJ2-1; 9 bases map to TRBD2. The CDR3 totals 16 residues. CDR1 is SGHDT, CDR2 YYEEEE, per germline. Trimming at V came to 3 bases and at J to 4 bases, leaving 8 bases not matched to a gene. In DNA form, the CDR3 reads TGTGCCAGCAGCTGGCGGGAGGGCCGCCCATACAATGAGCAGTTCTTC. It is translated as CASSWREGRPYNEQFF.

V is TRBV4-1 and J is TRBJ2-7, with 10 bases matching TRBD1. V lost 1 base and J lost 6; bases outside the gene matches: 6. Germline V CDR1 and CDR2: MGHRA, YSYEKL. The CDR3 runs to 15 residues. The CDR3: CASSQVGQGNGEQYF. The CDR3 nucleotides are TGCGCCAGCAGCCAAGTGGGACAGGGGAATGGCGAGCAGTACTTC.

V usage is TRBV7-2 and J usage is TRBJ2-5; D tentatively fits TRBD1 or TRBD2 (6 bases each). CDR3 length: 16 amino acids. Trimming took 4 bases from V and 5 from J, leaving 20 bases between them. Germline CDR1 reads SGHTA; CDR2 reads FQGNSA. Here the CDR3 DNA reads TGTGCCAGCAGCTGGGGGGCGGGACTTCTGTCGGAGACCCAGTACTTC. Protein sequence: CASSWGAGLLSETQYF.

This clonotype showed up just a few times. One end of the junction does not line up with germline, which may come from a read error. V usage is TRBV9 and J usage is TRBJ2-2; D is possibly TRBD2 (5 bases). The length of the CDR3 is 14 residues. Germline V lookup: CDR1 SGDLS, CDR2 YYNGEE. CDR3 sequence reads: CASKEDPNTGELFF. The CDR3, as DNA: TGTGCCAGCAAGGAGGACCCGAACACCGGGGAGCTGTTCTTT.

This clonotype was seen ten or more times. The V call is TRBV7-3, the J call TRBJ1-5; perhaps TRBD1 as D (5 bases). V was pared by 5 bases and J by 7 bases, with 12 bases between. This CDR3 has 13 amino acids. Germline CDR1 is SGHTA and CDR2 is FQGTGA. CDR3 region: CASSQGEGQPQHF. For the CDR3, the DNA is TGTGCCAGCAGCCAAGGGGAGGGGCAGCCCCAGCATTTT.

The chain recombines TRBV19 with TRBJ1-5, with D tentatively TRBD1 (6 bases). From germline, CDR1 is LNHDA and CDR2 SQIVND (reference sequence). This CDR3 has 15 residues. V was clipped by 4 bases and J by 0 bases, with 10 bases between them. CDR3 bases: TGTGCCAGTAGTAGGGACAAGGATAGCAATCAGCCCCAGCATTTT. It specifies CASSRDKDSNQPQHF.

This clonotype has ten or more counts. This chain joins TRBV4-1 and TRBJ2-1; possibly TRBD1 for D (6 bases). V lost 4 bases to trimming and J lost 5 bases, with 21 bases between them. Germline assignment: CDR1 MGHRA and CDR2 YSYEKL. This CDR3 spans 17 amino acids. CDR3: CASSPTPTGQGNNEQFF. As DNA, the CDR3 is TGCGCCAGCAGCCCCACCCCGACGGGACAAGGAAACAATGAGCAGTTCTTC.

The chain links TRBV24-1 to TRBJ2-5, with TRBD1 matching over 9 bases. The CDR3 length is 15 residues. Germline V gene lookup returns CDR1 KGHDR and CDR2 SFDVKD. V shed 5 bases, J shed 1 base, and the junction held 4 bases outside the gene matches. The CDR3 protein is CATSAQTGGQETQYF. For the CDR3, the DNA is TGTGCCACCAGTGCCCAGACAGGGGGCCAAGAGACCCAGTACTTC.

The chain recombines TRBV7-8 with TRBJ2-1; 7 nucleotides align to TRBD1. Unmatched junction bases numbered 5, after V lost 1 base and J lost 8 bases. In germline, CDR1 is SGHVS, CDR2 FQNEAQ. The CDR3 has 14 residues. CDR3 bases: TGTGCCAGCAGCTTAGAGGGGGCCAGGGATGAGCAGTTCTTC. Its protein product is CASSLEGARDEQFF.

This clonotype was detected a few times. The chain uses TRBV9 and TRBJ2-1; D possibly uses TRBD1 or TRBD2 (5 bases each). CDR3 length equals 15 residues. Trimming left V 0 bases short and J 9 bases short, with 16 bases between. The germline gives CDR1 SGDLS, CDR2 YYNGEE. CDR3 sequence (DNA): TGTGCCAGCAGCGTAGGCAGGGCTACGAGGGGTGAGCAGTTCTTC. Protein product: CASSVGRATRGEQFF.

This clonotype has more than one count but fewer than ten. V usage is TRBV20-1 and J usage is TRBJ1-2; possible D gene TRBD1, 6 bases. The length of the CDR3 is 15 residues. Germline values: CDR1 DFQATT, CDR2 SNEGSKA (reference sequence). V lost 3 bases and J lost 0, with 14 bases in between. DNA of the CDR3: TGCAGTGCTAGGGCCAAGACAGGTTCTAACTATGGCTACACCTTC. Residues: CSARAKTGSNYGYTF.

This clonotype has a count of ten or more. The rearrangement joins TRBV4-1 to TRBJ1-2; a possible D gene is TRBD1 (6 bases). V lost 2 bases, J lost 4 bases, and 8 bases lay in between. Germline assignment: CDR1 MGHRA and CDR2 YSYEKL. The CDR3 length is 13 residues. This CDR3 is CASSQQGGYGYTF. The CDR3 region has the DNA TGCGCCAGCAGCCAACAAGGGGGCTATGGCTACACCTTC.

This chain joins TRBV12-3 or TRBV12-4 and TRBJ1-2, with D possibly being TRBD1 (5 bases). V was clipped by 2 bases and J by 6 bases, with 13 bases between them. The CDR3 contains 14 residues. CDR3 nucleotide sequence: TGTGCCAGCAGTTTACTGGCAGGGAACGATGGCTACACCTTC. Its translation: CASSLLAGNDGYTF.

The table lists this clonotype with a few counts. The rearrangement uses TRBV23-1 and TRBJ2-5; D is perhaps TRBD1 or TRBD2 (5 bases each). TRBV23-1 is an ORF; its function is uncertain. The CDR3 is made up of 14 amino acids. With 0 bases removed from V and 5 bases from J, the gap between germline ends came to 10 bases. CDR3 in amino acids: CASSQSSGAETQYF. CDR3 bases: TGCGCCAGCAGTCAATCCTCCGGGGCGGAGACCCAGTACTTC.

This chain joins TRBV6-6 and TRBJ1-5; D is possibly TRBD1 (5 bases). The V and J ends lost 6 bases and 4 bases respectively, with 13 bases between them. The germline V gene has CDR1 MNHNY and CDR2 SVGAGI (reference sequence). The CDR3 runs to 14 residues. The CDR3 protein is CASSSEGRNQPQHF. In DNA form, the CDR3 reads TGTGCCAGCAGCTCAGAGGGGAGAAATCAGCCCCAGCATTTT.

This chain joins TRBV7-9 and TRBJ2-3; maybe TRBD2 (6 bases). This CDR3 region has 12 residues. Trimming stripped 8 bases from V and 5 bases from J, with 11 bases between. Germline CDR1 SEHNR, CDR2 FQNEAQ (reference sequence). CDR3 in amino acids: CASVGGGDTQYF. The CDR3 coding sequence is TGTGCCAGCGTGGGGGGTGGAGATACGCAGTATTTT.

The rearrangement links TRBV5-1 to TRBJ1-1, with a tentative D call TRBD1 (6 bases). Germline loops: CDR1 SGHRS, CDR2 YFSETQ. Trimming shortened V by 2 bases and J by 6 bases, and 8 bases separated the two germline ends. CDR3 length equals 12 residues. In DNA, the CDR3 is TGCGCCAGCAGCTTCGGGGGCGCTGAAGCTTTCTTT. Protein product: CASSFGGAEAFF.

The gene calls are TRBV10-3 and TRBJ2-6, with unresolved D. The ends were cut back, 2 bases at V and 0 bases at J, with 5 bases in the middle. The CDR3 consists of 15 residues. The germline V gene has CDR1 ENHRY and CDR2 SYGVKD. The CDR3 DNA reads TGTGCCATCAGTGAGAGGAACTCTGGGGCCAACGTCCTGACTTTC. Its translation: CAISERNSGANVLTF.

This clonotype has only a few counts. The rearrangement joins TRBV2 to TRBJ2-5; D is unclear. The CDR3 is 13 residues long. CDR1 SNHLY and CDR2 FYNNEI come from the germline V gene. The germline V and J ends were trimmed by 11 bases and 5 bases, with 18 bases remaining between them. In DNA form, the CDR3 reads TGTGCCTCCCGTAAGGGTTTAGCCGAGACCCAGTACTTC. Translated, it gives CASRKGLAETQYF.

This clonotype was found a few times. The chain recombines TRBV5-1 with TRBJ2-5; 10 positions match TRBD2. This CDR3 comprises 16 residues. The J segment lost 1 base and the V segment lost 0 bases, leaving 3 bases of the junction unmatched. Germline CDR1 is SGHRS and CDR2 is YFSETQ. The CDR3 coding sequence is TGCGCCAGCAGCTTGGCTAGGACTAGCGGCCAAGAGACCCAGTACTTC. Its protein product is CASSLARTSGQETQYF. Based on the CDR3 plus reference TRBV5-1 and TRBJ2-5, the full variable domain is KAGVTQTPRYLIKTRGQQVTLSCSPISGHRSVSWYQQTPGQGLQFLFEYFSETQRNKGNFPGRFSGRQFSNSRSEMNVSTLELGDSALYLCASSLARTSGQETQYFGPGTRLLVL.

This clonotype came up a few times. The rearrangement joins TRBV12-3 or TRBV12-4 to TRBJ2-2, with D possibly being TRBD1 (5 bases). The CDR3 loop spans 14 amino acids. Trimming left V 7 bases short and J 5 bases short, with 14 bases between. DNA of the CDR3: TGTGCCAGCACCCCAGGGAAGATTACCGGGGAGCTGTTTTTT. Its translation: CASTPGKITGELFF.

The chain joins TRBV29-1 to TRBJ2-1; 11 nucleotides line up with TRBD2. From germline, CDR1 is SQVTM and CDR2 ANQGSEA. The CDR3 has 15 residues. Germline trimming cut 1 base from V and 7 bases from J; bases unmatched to any gene: 6. The CDR3 DNA reads TGCAGCGTTGAAGTGACTAGCGGGACTAGGAATGAGCAGTTCTTC. It is translated as CSVEVTSGTRNEQFF.

The sample holds a few counts of this clonotype. CDR3 protein: CASSLWDILYNEQFF. DNA of the CDR3: TGTGCCAGCAGCCTGTGGGACATTCTCTACAATGAGCAGTTCTTC. V usage is TRBV7-9 and J usage is TRBJ2-1; D may be TRBD1 (6 bases). Germline CDR1 reads SEHNR; CDR2 reads FQNEAQ (reference sequence). V dropped 5 bases and J dropped 3 bases, with 14 bases sitting between them. This CDR3 is built from 15 residues.

The J gene is TRBJ2-7, the V gene TRBV27; 9 positions agree with TRBD1. The V gene's germline CDR1 is MNHEY and CDR2 SMNVEV (reference sequence). V shed 1 base and J 5 bases; nucleotides not matched to a gene: 6. This CDR3 region has 15 residues. This CDR3 is CASSLYRGPLDEQYF. The CDR3 nucleotides read TGTGCCAGCAGTTTATACAGGGGGCCGCTCGACGAGCAGTACTTC.

This clonotype was recorded many times. The chain couples TRBV7-3 to TRBJ2-1; no clear D. The CDR3 loop spans 14 amino acids. From germline, CDR1 is SGHTA and CDR2 FQGTGA. The V end was cut by 5 bases, the J end by 5 bases, with 13 bases between. Here the CDR3 reads CASSIHWADNEQFF. The DNA of the CDR3 is TGTGCCAGCAGCATACATTGGGCAGACAATGAGCAGTTCTTC. Full variable domain (outside the CDR3, taken from reference TRBV7-3 and TRBJ2-1): GAGVSQTPSNKVTEKGKYVELRCDPISGHTALYWYRQSLGQGPEFLIYFQGTGAADDSGLPNDRFFAVRPEGSVSTLKIQRTERGDSAVYLCASSIHWADNEQFFGPGTRLTVL.